Sequencing of this T cell receptor beta chain was carried out in a study of OX40 agonist ivuxolimab in advanced cancers. For this clone: Its antigen is not identified.

V lost 4 bases to trimming and J lost 3 bases, with 19 bases between them. This CDR3 comprises 16 residues. CDR1 is SEHNR and CDR2 is FQNEAQ in the germline V gene (reference sequence). Some clones are missing from TCRdb's copy, which holds only in-frame ones; the method was immunoSEQ multiplex PCR. The table has tens of thousands of clones, more than 65% seen once. Collection of blood occurred at baseline, at cycle 4 day 1, and at cycle 7 day 1. Overall study results and limits: Expanded peripheral T cells had an undetermined antigen specificity. On average, a greater number of expanded clones characterised CD8+ T cells relative to CD4+.

The sequence was obtained from an adult with an advanced solid tumor such as melanoma, head and neck, liver or kidney cancer. The chain carries TRBV7-9 and TRBJ2-7; weak D call: TRBD2 (6 bases). Sequenced here: CD4+ or CD8+ T cells sorted from blood, sampled in a trial of the OX40 agonist ivuxolimab. This CDR3 is CASSSRIAGSDYEQYF. As DNA, the CDR3 is TGTGCCAGCAGCTCCCGTATCGCGGGGTCAGACTACGAGCAGTACTTC.